A single sample gave rise to the 2 T cell receptor beta chains below, sequenced in a study of type 1 regulatory T cells. Using its own MiXCR run on the reads, TCRdb lists one record per CDR3 protein. Of about 100,000 distinct CDR3 sequences listed, around a third are singletons. Sequencing used CD4+ T cells, either the whole sample or a sorted fraction (not recorded which). Receptors originate from a human donor in good health.

This clonotype was counted a few times. J is TRBJ2-2 and V is TRBV29-1; 7 bases fit TRBD1. The J segment lost 3 bases and the V segment lost 6 bases, leaving 4 bases of the junction unmatched. The length of the CDR3 is 13 residues. The germline V gene has CDR1 SQVTM and CDR2 ANQGSEA. This CDR3 is CSVVQGDTGELFF. CDR3 nucleotide sequence: TGCAGCGTGGTCCAGGGGGACACCGGGGAGCTGTTTTTT.

This clonotype was seen a handful of times. The chain joins TRBV25-1 to TRBJ2-1; maybe TRBD2 (5 bases). From germline, CDR1 is MGHDK and CDR2 SYGVNS. CDR3 length: 13 amino acids. V was cut by 5 bases and J by 4 bases, with 9 bases left in between. In DNA form, the CDR3 reads TGTGCCAGCAGTCAGGACTTTTACAATGAGCAGTTCTTC. This encodes CASSQDFYNEQFF.